The rows below give T cell receptor beta chains drawn from one sample of a study of spatial heterogeneity in lung cancer. Via MiXCR, TCRdb re-called the 5' RACE reads, giving one row per CDR3 protein. Here the sample spans tens of thousands of distinct CDR3 sequences, roughly 5.4% being singletons. Sequencing used PBMCs, obtained at follow-up. These receptors came from a female donor with early-stage non-small cell lung cancer. CDR3s include the opening cysteine and the closing phenylalanine or tryptophan. A D gene is named only where the DNA matches it firmly. Some rows have no size entry. The others give once, few or many, or a class for an expanded clone.

v_call	j_call	d_call	clone_size	cdr3_nt	cdr3_aa
TRBV7-9	TRBJ1-2	TRBD1	many	TGTGCCAGCAGCCTCGGGACAGGGACGGTGGATGGCTACACCTTC	CASSLGTGTVDGYTF
TRBV6-2/TRBV6-3	TRBJ2-7	.	few	TGTGCCAGCAAACCCAAGGGGGGGCTCAGGTCCTACGAGCAGTACTTC	CASKPKGGLRSYEQYF
TRBV7-2	TRBJ1-3	.	many	TGTGCCAGCAGCCAAGTCTCTGGAAACACCATATATTTT	CASSQVSGNTIYF
TRBV20-1	TRBJ1-1	.	many	TGCAGTGCTAGAGGCGTCGGGGCGAGAGCTTTCTTT	CSARGVGARAFF
TRBV20-1	TRBJ1-1	TRBD1	few	TGCAGTGCTGGGGGACAGGCGGGCACTGAAGCTTTCTTT	CSAGGQAGTEAFF
TRBV7-2	TRBJ2-4	TRBD2	many	TGTGCCAGCAGCCCCGGGACTAGCGGGGTAGCCAAAAACATTCAGTACTTC	CASSPGTSGVAKNIQYF
TRBV7-2	TRBJ2-1	.	many	TGTGCCAGCAGCCCTGACAGCTATGAGCAGTTCTTC	CASSPDSYEQFF
TRBV20-1	TRBJ1-6	TRBD1	many	TGCGGGGGGACAGAGAGCTATAATTCACCCCTCCACTTT	CGGTESYNSPLHF
TRBV5-1	TRBJ2-6	.	many	TGCGCCAGCATCAAAATTGGGCCTACTGGGGCCAACGTCCTGACTTTC	CASIKIGPTGANVLTF
TRBV12-5	TRBJ2-7	.	few	TGTGCTAGTGAACCGTCGGCGGAGGAATTTTTTTACGAGCAGTACTTC	CASEPSAEEFFYEQYF
TRBV29-1	TRBJ1-2	.	many	TGCAGCGTTGTGTGGGGAGCAGATGGCTACACCTTC	CSVVWGADGYTF
TRBV15	TRBJ2-2	.	many	TGTGCCACCAGCACAGGGCGGGGCACCGGGGAGCTGTTTTTT	CATSTGRGTGELFF
TRBV19	TRBJ2-7	TRBD1	many	TGTGCCAGTCATGGACAGGGGGCGGGCGAGCAGTACTTC	CASHGQGAGEQYF
TRBV20-1	TRBJ2-1	.	many	TGCAGTGCTAGAGGTCGGGGGAGGAGAGATGAGCAGTTCTTC	CSARGRGRRDEQFF
TRBV10-1	TRBJ2-5	TRBD1	many	TGCGCCAGCAGCGAGGGACAGGGCACAAACCAAGAGACCCAGTACTTC	CASSEGQGTNQETQYF
TRBV5-1	TRBJ2-1	.	few	TGCGCCAGCAGCTTGGGCGGTCTTAACAATGAGCAGTTCTTC	CASSLGGLNNEQFF
TRBV6-1	TRBJ2-7	TRBD2	many	TGTGCCAGCAGACCGCGGGGGACTAGCGGTTACGAGCAGTACTTC	CASRPRGTSGYEQYF
TRBV9	TRBJ1-1	.	many	TGTGCCAGCAGCGCTCAGGGTACTGAAGCTTTCTTT	CASSAQGTEAFF
TRBV7-2	TRBJ2-1	.	.	TGTGCCAGCAGCTTAGTTGGCCAGAGCAACAATGAGCAGTTCTTC	CASSLVGQSNNEQFF
TRBV7-2	TRBJ2-2	TRBD1	many	TGTGCCAGCAGCACCGGCGCCACAGGGGTGATCACCGGGGAGCTGTTTTTT	CASSTGATGVITGELFF
TRBV18	TRBJ2-2	.	many	TGTGCCAGCTCACCGATAGGGGTGATGAACACCGGGGAGCTGTTTTTT	CASSPIGVMNTGELFF
TRBV7-9	TRBJ2-3	.	many	TGTGCCAGCAGCCCCCTGCCGCTAGCTGGTACGCAGTATTTT	CASSPLPLAGTQYF
TRBV5-1	TRBJ1-4	.	many	TGCGCCAGCAGCTTATTTGCAACTAATGAAAAACTGTTTTTT	CASSLFATNEKLFF
TRBV20-1	TRBJ2-1	TRBD2	many	TGCAGTGCGCAACTAGCGGGATCCTACAATGAGCAGTTCTTC	CSAQLAGSYNEQFF
TRBV5-1	TRBJ2-3	.	many	TGCGCCAGCAGCTTGGGGCAGTCGCTCACAGATACGCAGTATTTT	CASSLGQSLTDTQYF
TRBV4-1	TRBJ2-1	TRBD2	.	TGCGCCAGCAGCCAAGAGCTAGCGGGGGTCTATGAGCAGTTCTTC	CASSQELAGVYEQFF
TRBV5-6	TRBJ2-5	TRBD1	.	TGTGCCAGCAGCGGGGGACAGGTGGTCCAAGAGACCCAGTACTTC	CASSGGQVVQETQYF
TRBV7-8	TRBJ2-2	TRBD1	many	TGTGCCAGCGGACAGGGGGCTAACACCGGGGAGCTGTTTTTT	CASGQGANTGELFF
TRBV5-1	TRBJ1-2	.	large	TGCGCCAGCAGCTGGGAGAAGACCTATGGCTACACCTTC	CASSWEKTYGYTF
TRBV12-3/TRBV12-4	TRBJ1-1	.	few	TGTGCCAGCAGCGGGGACACTGAAGCTTTCTTT	CASSGDTEAFF
TRBV5-6	TRBJ2-1	.	few	TGTGCCAGCAGCTTGGACTCCCTGGATGAGCAGTTCTTC	CASSLDSLDEQFF
TRBV28	TRBJ2-7	TRBD2	many	TGTGCCAGCATGGGGGGTAGCGGGAGAATCTCCTACGAGCAGTACTTC	CASMGGSGRISYEQYF
TRBV3-1	TRBJ2-3	.	many	TGTGCCAGCAGCCAACGGGGGCCCACCACAGATACGCAGTATTTT	CASSQRGPTTDTQYF
TRBV20-1	TRBJ2-3	TRBD2	many	TGCAGTGCTGCCCCTAGCGGGAGGGCTACAGATACGCAGTATTTT	CSAAPSGRATDTQYF
TRBV7-2	TRBJ1-2	.	many	TGTGCCAGCAGCTTAGCCAGGGGATACGGGCCTGGCTACACCTTC	CASSLARGYGPGYTF
TRBV7-2	TRBJ2-7	TRBD2	many	TGTGCCAGCAGCTTAGGAACTAGCGGGGGGGGCCACGAGCAGTACTTC	CASSLGTSGGGHEQYF
TRBV20-1	TRBJ1-4	.	many	TGCAGTGCTAGACTACCTTTTGGGAGGGGTAATGAAAAACTGTTTTTT	CSARLPFGRGNEKLFF
TRBV10-3	TRBJ1-1	.	medium-sized	TGTGCCATCAGTGAGTCGAAAGGGGGAGACACTGAAGCTTTCTTT	CAISESKGGDTEAFF
TRBV28	TRBJ2-2	.	many	TGTGCCAGCAGTTTAGGCGACAGGTCCGGGGAGCTGTTTTTT	CASSLGDRSGELFF
TRBV4-3	TRBJ2-7	TRBD2	many	TGCGCCAGCAGCCAAGATAGCGGGGGGGCCTACGAGCAGTACTTC	CASSQDSGGAYEQYF
TRBV14	TRBJ2-1	TRBD2	many	TGTGCCAGCAGCCAAGAGGGACTAGCGGGAGTAAGACACAATGAGCAGTTCTTC	CASSQEGLAGVRHNEQFF
TRBV13	TRBJ2-5	.	.	TGTGCCAGCAGCTTTGGGGCTGACTTTCCACAAGAGACCCAGTACTTC	CASSFGADFPQETQYF
TRBV18	TRBJ1-4	TRBD1	many	TGTGCCAGCTCACCAATCGTAGACAGGGGGACGGAAAAACTGTTTTTT	CASSPIVDRGTEKLFF
TRBV7-7	TRBJ2-3	TRBD2	many	TGTGCCAGCAGCTTAGAAGCGGGAGCCCCGACAGATACGCAGTATTTT	CASSLEAGAPTDTQYF
TRBV28	TRBJ1-1	.	many	TGTGCCAGCAGCCAAATTGGGGGCATGAACACTGAAGCTTTCTTT	CASSQIGGMNTEAFF
TRBV11-1	TRBJ2-5	.	many	TGTGCCAGCAGCTTTTACATCCAAGAGACCCAGTACTTC	CASSFYIQETQYF
TRBV19	TRBJ2-6	.	many	TGTGCCAGTTCCGTGAGTGGCCCAGGGGCCAACGTCCTGACTTTC	CASSVSGPGANVLTF
TRBV27	TRBJ2-5	TRBD1	many	TGTGCCAGCAGTGACAGGGGGCCCCAAGAGACCCAGTACTTC	CASSDRGPQETQYF
TRBV24-1	TRBJ2-1	.	few	TGTGCCACCAGTGATCCCTCGATCTATGGGAATGAGCAGTTCTTC	CATSDPSIYGNEQFF
TRBV27	TRBJ2-5	TRBD1	.	TGTGCCAGCAGTCCCGCAGGACAGGCTGGCGCCCAAGAGACCCAGTACTTC	CASSPAGQAGAQETQYF
TRBV7-8	TRBJ2-2	.	many	TGTGCCAGCAGCTTAGGGGTGGGACCGTCGAACACCGGGGAGCTGTTTTTT	CASSLGVGPSNTGELFF
TRBV13	TRBJ2-1	.	many	TGTGCCAGCAGCGACCGATTTAGGTGGAATGAGCAGTTCTTC	CASSDRFRWNEQFF
TRBV5-1	TRBJ2-3	.	many	TGCGCCAGCAGCTGGGACACCCCGGGACAGTATTTT	CASSWDTPGQYF